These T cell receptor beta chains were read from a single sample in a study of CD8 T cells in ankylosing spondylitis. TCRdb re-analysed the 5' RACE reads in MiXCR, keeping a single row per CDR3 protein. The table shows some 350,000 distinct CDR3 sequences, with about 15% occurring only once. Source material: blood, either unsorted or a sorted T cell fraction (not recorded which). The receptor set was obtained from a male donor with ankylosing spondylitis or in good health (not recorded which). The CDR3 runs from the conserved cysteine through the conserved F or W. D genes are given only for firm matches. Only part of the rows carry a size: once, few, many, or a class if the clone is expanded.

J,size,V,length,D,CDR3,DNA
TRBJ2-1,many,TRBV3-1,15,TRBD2,CASSQASGSYNEQFF,TGTGCCAGCAGCCAAGCTAGCGGGTCATACAATGAGCAGTTCTTC
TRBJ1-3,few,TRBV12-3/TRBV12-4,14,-,CASSLNSEGNTIYF,TGTGCCAGCAGTTTGAACAGTGAGGGGAACACCATATATTTT
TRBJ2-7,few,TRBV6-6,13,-,CASRVPGLYEQYF,TGTGCCAGCAGGGTTCCGGGGCTCTACGAGCAGTACTTC
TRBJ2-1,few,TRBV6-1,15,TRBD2,CASSALAGAGNEQFF,TGTGCCAGCAGCGCTCTAGCGGGAGCGGGAAATGAGCAGTTCTTC
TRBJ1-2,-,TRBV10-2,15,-,CASSFQGIANYGYTF,TGCGCCAGCAGTTTCCAGGGAATTGCTAACTATGGCTACACCTTC
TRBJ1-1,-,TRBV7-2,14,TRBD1,CASSLVPGGTEAFF,TGTGCCAGCAGCTTAGTGCCAGGGGGGACTGAAGCTTTCTTT
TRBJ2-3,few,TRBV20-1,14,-,CSAPLQRTTDTQYF,TGCAGTGCCCCTCTCCAGCGGACCACAGATACGCAGTATTTT
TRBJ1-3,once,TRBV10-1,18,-,CASSFRDTSWRFGNTIYF,TGCGCCAGCAGTTTCCGGGACACCTCTTGGAGGTTTGGAAACACCATATATTTT
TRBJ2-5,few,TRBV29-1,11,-,CSVVLQETQYF,TGCAGCGTTGTCCTCCAAGAGACCCAGTACTTC
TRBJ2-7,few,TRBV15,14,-,CATSRSLNLLEQYF,TGTGCCACCAGCAGGAGCTTGAATCTGCTCGAGCAGTACTTC
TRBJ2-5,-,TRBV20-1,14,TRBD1,CSAQTGQGFETQYF,TGCAGTGCCCAGACGGGACAGGGGTTTGAGACCCAGTACTTC
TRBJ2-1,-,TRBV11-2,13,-,CASSLGSAGQQFF,TGTGCCAGCAGCTTAGGGTCTGCGGGGCAGCAGTTCTTC
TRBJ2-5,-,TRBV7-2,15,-,CASSWGRGIQETQYF,TGTGCCAGCAGCTGGGGACGGGGGATACAAGAGACCCAGTACTTC
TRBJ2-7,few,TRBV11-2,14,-,CASRHSFRGLEQYF,TGTGCCAGCCGACACTCCTTTAGGGGACTGGAGCAGTACTTC
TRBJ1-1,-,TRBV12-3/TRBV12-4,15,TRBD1,CASSETGYGGTEAFF,TGTGCCAGCAGTGAGACAGGGTACGGAGGCACTGAAGCTTTCTTT
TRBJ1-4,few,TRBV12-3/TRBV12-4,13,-,CASRPRDAQKLFF,TGTGCCAGCAGACCGAGGGACGCTCAAAAACTGTTTTTT
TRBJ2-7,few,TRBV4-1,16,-,CASSQEERFRPYEQYF,TGCGCCAGCAGCCAAGAGGAAAGATTTCGGCCCTACGAGCAGTACTTC
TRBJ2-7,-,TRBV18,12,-,CASSPDRNEQYF,TGTGCCAGCTCACCGGACAGAAACGAGCAGTACTTC
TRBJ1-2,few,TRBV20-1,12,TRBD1,CSAPGTVYGYTF,TGCAGTGCGCCCGGGACAGTCTATGGCTACACCTTC
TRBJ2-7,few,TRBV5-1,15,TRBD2,CASSLISGDSYEQYF,TGCGCCAGCAGCTTGATTAGCGGGGACTCCTACGAGCAGTACTTC
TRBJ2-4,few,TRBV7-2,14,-,CASSLGGSKNIQYF,TGTGCCAGCAGCTTAGGGGGCTCCAAAAACATTCAGTACTTC
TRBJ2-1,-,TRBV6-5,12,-,CASSYSLGEQFF,TGTGCCAGCAGTTACTCGCTAGGTGAGCAGTTCTTC
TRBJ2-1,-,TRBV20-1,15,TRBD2,CSARQASGSRNEQFF,TGCAGTGCCCGTCAGGCTAGCGGGAGTAGAAATGAGCAGTTCTTC
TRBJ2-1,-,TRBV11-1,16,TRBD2,CASSLDPAGPYNEQFF,TGTGCCAGCAGCTTAGACCCAGCGGGGCCATACAATGAGCAGTTCTTC
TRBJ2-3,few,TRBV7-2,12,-,CASSYPADTQYF,TGTGCCAGCAGCTACCCAGCAGATACGCAGTATTTT
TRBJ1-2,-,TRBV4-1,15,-,CASSQERDPVRGYTF,TGCGCCAGCAGCCAAGAACGGGACCCAGTACGGGGCTACACCTTC
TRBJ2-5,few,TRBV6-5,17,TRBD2,CASSYSTSGGLRETQYF,TGTGCCAGCAGTTACTCAACTAGCGGGGGGCTAAGGGAGACCCAGTACTTC
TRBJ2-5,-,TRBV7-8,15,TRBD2,CASTYSGTVTETQYF,TGTGCCAGCACTTATAGCGGGACTGTCACAGAGACCCAGTACTTC
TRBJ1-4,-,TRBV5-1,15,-,CASRPNLKGNEKLFF,TGCGCCAGCAGACCCAATTTGAAGGGTAATGAAAAACTGTTTTTT
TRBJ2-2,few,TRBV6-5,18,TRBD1,CASSSPRTGTPNTGELFF,TGTGCCAGCAGTTCCCCTCGGACAGGAACCCCGAACACCGGGGAGCTGTTTTTT
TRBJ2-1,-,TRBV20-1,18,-,CSASPSGLSGGSYNEQFF,TGCAGTGCTAGTCCGTCCGGACTTTCTGGGGGCTCCTACAATGAGCAGTTCTTC
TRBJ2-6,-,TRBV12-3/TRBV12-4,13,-,CAGKGAGANVLTF,TGTGCCGGGAAGGGGGCTGGGGCCAACGTCCTGACTTTC
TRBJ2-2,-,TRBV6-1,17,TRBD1,CASSPPTGHLETGELFF,TGTGCCAGCAGTCCCCCGACAGGGCATCTGGAGACCGGGGAGCTGTTTTTT
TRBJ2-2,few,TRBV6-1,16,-,CASSEAPVGNTGELFF,TGTGCCAGCAGTGAAGCTCCGGTAGGGAACACCGGGGAGCTGTTTTTT
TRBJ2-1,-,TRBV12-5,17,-,CASGLVSGQHSYNEQFF,TGTGCTAGTGGTTTGGTATCGGGACAACACTCCTACAATGAGCAGTTCTTC
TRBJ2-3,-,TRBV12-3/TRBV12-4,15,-,CASSINERLTDTQYF,TGTGCCAGCAGTATCAACGAAAGGTTGACAGATACGCAGTATTTT
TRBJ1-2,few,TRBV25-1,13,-,CASSAAGRYGYTF,TGTGCCAGCTCAGCCGCGGGCCGTTATGGCTACACCTTC
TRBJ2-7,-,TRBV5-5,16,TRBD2,CASRGTGLAGPYEQYF,TGTGCCAGCAGGGGGACCGGGTTAGCGGGCCCCTACGAGCAGTACTTC
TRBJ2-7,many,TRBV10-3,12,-,CAISDDLGRVNF,TGTGCCATCAGTGACGACTTGGGACGTGTAAACTTC
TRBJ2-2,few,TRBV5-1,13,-,CASRPQGTGELFF,TGCGCCAGCAGGCCTCAGGGCACCGGGGAGCTGTTTTTT
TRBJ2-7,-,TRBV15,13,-,CATSREPSYEQYF,TGTGCCACCAGCAGAGAACCCTCCTACGAGCAGTACTTC
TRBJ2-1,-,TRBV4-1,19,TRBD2,CASSPGRLAGGSSYNEQFF,TGCGCCAGCAGCCCCGGACGACTAGCGGGGGGGAGCTCCTACAATGAGCAGTTCTTC
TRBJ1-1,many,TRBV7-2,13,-,CASSSRKNTEAFF,TGTGCCAGCAGCTCCCGTAAGAACACTGAAGCTTTCTTT
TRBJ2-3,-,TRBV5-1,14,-,CASSLGGVADTQYF,TGCGCCAGCAGCTTAGGAGGCGTCGCAGATACGCAGTATTTT
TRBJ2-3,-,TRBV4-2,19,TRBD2,CASSQGPAGGPARRDTQYF,TGTGCCAGCAGCCAAGGCCCAGCGGGGGGCCCGGCCCGGCGAGATACGCAGTATTTT